The sequence of this TCR beta chain was determined in a study of blood T cells in healthy people across ages. The donors, all healthy, were Caucasians living in Russia, aged about 6 to 95. Trimming at V came to 3 bases and at J to 3 bases, leaving 7 bases not matched to a gene. Per the germline V gene, CDR1 is SGHRS and CDR2 is YFSETQ. The CDR3 loop spans 16 amino acids. Combining a sample-barcoded 5' primer with a J-beta primer mix, a second PCR ran for about 6 to 11 cycles. MiXCR, applied by TCRdb to the 5' RACE reads, yields one record per CDR3 protein. The table includes some 890,000 distinct CDR3 sequences, approximately 32% detected once. Another study also made use of these data, one on T cells of mothers and their children.

The TCR sequence derives from a woman between 40 and 55 years old in good health. The chain is built from TRBV5-1 and TRBJ1-5, with 9 bases fitting TRBD1. The sample taken for sequencing was blood. The CDR3 nucleotides are TGCGCCAGCAGCTGGGACAGGGAGGGATCCAATCAGCCCCAGCATTTT. Translation gives CASSWDREGSNQPQHF.